The clone carrying this T cell receptor (beta chain) was counted between two and nine times. Its antigen remains unidentified. The data derive from a study of T cells in Graves' hyperthyroidism and ophthalmopathy. Amplified TCR beta CDR3 regions came from RNA transcripts. During a first-round RT-PCR of the TCR CDR3, the HTBI primer set was used. TCRdb redid the calling of the multiplex PCR reads with MiXCR, one entry per CDR3 protein. This sample has fewer than 600,000 distinct CDR3 sequences; about 15% occur once, and the top ten carry less than 20%. Study observations and caveats: In simple terms, a model built on 13 V-J features told ophthalmopathy apart from stable hyperthyroidism. Most thyroid clonotypes expanded above 0.001 appeared in blood too.

No ophthalmopathy progression within 18 months constituted stable Graves' hyperthyroidism. The hyperthyroidism was newly diagnosed and had lasted under 2 months; the patients were aged 18 to 65. The receptor's source is a young woman with Graves' hyperthyroidism. The specimen sequenced was blood.

The CDR3: CASSLLWGGSGYEQYF. DNA of the CDR3: TGTGCCAGCAGCTTATTGTGGGGGGGCTCGGGCTACGAGCAGTACTTC. The chain joins TRBV11-3 to TRBJ2-7; maybe TRBD2 (7 bases). This CDR3 region has 16 residues. Germline V gene data show CDR1 as SGHNT and CDR2 as YENEEA. V lost 2 bases and J lost 3, with 17 bases in between.